This T cell receptor beta chain was found in a study of shared clonotypes between healthy human individuals (dated by TCRdb to 2020 to 2021). Looking at the study overall: Three men and two women, aged 18 to 49 years, made up the cohort. For each donor, three plates each were used for CD4 naive and CD4 memory, two plates were used for CD8 naive, and one plate was used for CD8 memory. To estimate repertoire size and how much clonotype sharing occurs between individuals, the study deeply sequenced the blood TCR repertoires of several healthy adults. Different laboratories and diverse techniques were used to prepare libraries and sequence TCR repertoires, to increase sequencing depth and limit assay-specific biases. Per donor, leukapheresis produced somewhere between about 0.94 and 9 billion PBMCs. Paper-wide results and their limitations: Compared with non-shared clonotypes, the clonotypes found in all four sorted-subset donors had higher generation probabilities. Sampling was restricted to blood, and TCR repertoires in tissue are likely to differ from TCR repertoires in blood. Even with the large sequencing depth, rarefaction of the sorted-subset datasets indicated that sequencing was incomplete. Based on pairwise subsampling, the degree of clonotype sharing among donors was expected to be affected by sequencing depth. Because the study included a small number of donors, the genetic and exposure-history diversity represented was limited. Approximately 5% of naive CD4, approximately 3.7% of naive CD8, about 2.5% of memory CD4, and about 0.4% of memory CD8 clonotypes were shared across several donors. Estimated clonotype richness was generally larger for naive than for memory subsets.

The CDR3, cysteine through phenylalanine, is 14 amino acids long. The kept DNA is CDR3 alone, 42 bases in frame from the first base. V is cut back by 2 bases and J by 4 bases, with 5 bases in the junction unmatched. Looking up the germline V gene (reference sequence) yields CDR1 MNHEY and CDR2 SMNVEV. CD8 naive samples consisted of CD45RO-negative cells that were positively selected for CCR7, yielding a CD45RA+CCR7+ population without TemRA cells. Donors were healthy HIV-negative adults with no recently reported acute infections or vaccinations. Every donor was a Caucasian adult living in Nashville, Tennessee, USA. After blood collection by leukapheresis, PBMCs were isolated using Ficoll-Histopaque density gradient centrifugation and then cryopreserved in the vapor phase of liquid nitrogen. Analytical flow cytometry was used to check the purity and quantity of each magnetically sorted T cell population. From each sorted fraction, genomic DNA was isolated and quantified by UV absorbance on a Nanodrop 2000c.

Using the deep immunoSEQ assay, TCR CDR3 regions were amplified from genomic DNA by multiplex PCR. Extracted genomic DNA from each cell subset was distributed evenly across all wells of several immunoSEQ 96-well plates, and each plate was treated as a replicate. Each replicate PCR for sorted subsets received around 200 ng genomic DNA, equal to roughly 30,000 T cell genomes. The purified libraries were quantified using a Qubit 3.0 fluorometer, sized with a Bioanalyzer 2100, and then quantified again using the KAPA Library Quantification kit. A separate single-read 150-cycle Illumina NextSeq 550 flow cell was used to sequence each immunoSEQ 96-well plate. From the authors' description of their analysis: The immunoSEQ output contained only junctional sequences without quality scores, so filtering could not match that applied to full-length reads. To assign V/J genes and CDR3, sequences were annotated against IMGT germline references using PyIR, a Python wrapper for IgBLAST v1.9. Reads with weak V/J assignments (E-value above 1e-6), missing CDR3, stop codons, out-of-frame junctions, or ambiguous translated residues were removed. V3J clonotypes were defined by identical inferred V gene, J gene, and CDR3 amino acid sequence. Percentage overlap between repertoires was calculated by dividing the number of shared unique clonotypes by the size of the smaller repertoire. Three approaches were used to assess repertoire richness: RTK rarefaction, the Chao1 estimator, and Recon v2.1 estimates of unobserved clonotypes. For all TCRbeta clonotypes obtained by the gDNA method from a handful of donors, generation probabilities were computed with OLGA. TCRdb stores this immuneACCESS table with in-frame sequences only. Part of the clones is absent; in the studies checked, under half of the shortfall reflects unresolved V genes, and no reason is known for the rest. That table furnishes V, J and clone size, whereas the DNA furnished D and trimming. Counted in this sample were millions of clones; about 94% of them appeared once. The biggest ten clones account for about 1.1% of the sample.

For this clone: Its antigen remains unidentified. One base away there is no much larger clone; base qualities are not given. This sample includes further DNA sequences coding for the same CDR3.

The chain was built from TRBV27 and TRBJ2-7; TRBD1 aligns with 7 central bases. The source is a man aged 18 to 30 in good health. The sequenced sample consisted of naive CD8+ T cells sorted from blood. According to the study, the label for this sample's cell subset or site signals: CD45RA+CCR7+. The CDR3 reads as follows: CASSLRDSRYEQYF. The nucleotides are TGTGCCAGCAGTTTAAGGGACAGTCGGTACGAGCAGTACTTC.